This T cell receptor (beta chain) was captured in a study of shared clonotypes between healthy human individuals. Only in-frame clones appear in the TCRdb table, and some are missing; sequencing was by immunoSEQ multiplex PCR. The sample holds over 750,000 clones, approximately 97% seen once. In germline, CDR1 is LNHDA, CDR2 SQIVND (reference sequence). The CDR3 contains 13 residues. V shed 10 bases and J shed 1 base, with 11 bases lying between them. In the naive CD8 group, cells lacked CD45RO and were positively selected for CCR7, so terminally differentiated effector memory CD45RA+ cells were left out.

The chain has TRBV19 and TRBJ1-5; unclear D gene. The TCR was taken from a young man in good health. The sequenced sample was naive CD8+ T cells sorted from blood. CDR3 sequence (DNA): TGTGCCACCGACTTAGGGAGCAATCAGCCCCAGCATTTT. Amino acid sequence: CATDLGSNQPQHF.